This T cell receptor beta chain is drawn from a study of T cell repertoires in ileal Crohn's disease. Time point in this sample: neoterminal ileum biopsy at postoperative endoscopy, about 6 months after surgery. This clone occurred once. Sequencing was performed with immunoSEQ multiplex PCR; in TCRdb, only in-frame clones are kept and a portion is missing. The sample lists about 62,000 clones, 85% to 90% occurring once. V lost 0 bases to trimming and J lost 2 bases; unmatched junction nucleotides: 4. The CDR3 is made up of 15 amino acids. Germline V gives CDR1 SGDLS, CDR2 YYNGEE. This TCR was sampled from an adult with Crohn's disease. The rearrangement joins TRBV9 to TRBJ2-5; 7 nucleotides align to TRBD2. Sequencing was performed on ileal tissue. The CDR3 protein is CASSVEASGQETQYF. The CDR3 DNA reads TGTGCCAGCAGCGTAGAGGCTAGCGGTCAAGAGACCCAGTACTTC.